This is a list of T cell receptor beta chains from one sample in a study of T cell repertoires in cytomegalovirus infection. Each CDR3 protein is one row after TCRdb ran MiXCR on the reads. Of approximately 630,000 distinct CDR3 sequences listed, 24% are singletons. Sequenced sample: CD8+ T cells from PBMCs. Receptor source: a human donor in good health (CMV status not recorded). Some clones in this sample may be carry-over from other donors' samples. CDR3s include the opening cysteine and the closing phenylalanine or tryptophan. D genes are given only for firm matches. Size is stated for part of the rows, as once, few or many counts, or as a class when the clone is expanded.

DNA	CDR3	J	size	V	D
TGCAGCGTTGAGGTCCCCTTCCTGAACACTGAAGCTTTCTTT	CSVEVPFLNTEAFF	TRBJ1-1	few	TRBV29-1	.
TGTGCCAGCAGTTCTCTCGACGGAGGCTACACCTTC	CASSSLDGGYTF	TRBJ1-2	.	TRBV27	.
TGTGCCAGCAGCTTAGTAGAGGGGAGCGAGCAGTACTTC	CASSLVEGSEQYF	TRBJ2-7	few	TRBV7-8	.
TGCAGTGCTAGGGGACAGCACTACGAGCAGTACTTC	CSARGQHYEQYF	TRBJ2-7	.	TRBV20-1	TRBD1
TGTGCCAGCAGCTTTACTAGCGGCGTCAATGAGCAGTTCTTC	CASSFTSGVNEQFF	TRBJ2-1	.	TRBV7-2	TRBD2
TGTGCCAGCAGTCGACAGGGCGACCTCTCCTCCTATAATTCACCCCTCCACTTT	CASSRQGDLSSYNSPLHF	TRBJ1-6	.	TRBV6-5	TRBD1
TGTGCCAGCAGTCACTCAGGTTCGGGACAGGGGGCTTCACCCCTCCACTTT	CASSHSGSGQGASPLHF	TRBJ1-6	.	TRBV25-1	TRBD1
TGCAGCGCTGAAGATCCCGGGACAGACTCTAACTATGGCTACACCTTC	CSAEDPGTDSNYGYTF	TRBJ1-2	.	TRBV29-1	TRBD1
TGTGCCAGCAGTTCGTCAACAGCGGGGGGCGAGACCCAGTACTTC	CASSSSTAGGETQYF	TRBJ2-5	.	TRBV6-5	TRBD2
TGTGCCAGCGATCGGAACGGGGGGGCGACAGATACGCAGTATTTT	CASDRNGGATDTQYF	TRBJ2-3	.	TRBV12-3/TRBV12-4	TRBD2
TGTGCCAGCAGCTTGGGACCGGGACTAAATACCGGGGAGCTGTTTTTT	CASSLGPGLNTGELFF	TRBJ2-2	many	TRBV5-7	TRBD2
TGTGCCAGCAGCGGACTAGCAATCACCTACGAGCAGTACTTC	CASSGLAITYEQYF	TRBJ2-7	.	TRBV2	TRBD2
TGTGCCAGCAGCCAAGGACGGGGCCGCGAAGGCGAGCAGTACTTC	CASSQGRGREGEQYF	TRBJ2-7	.	TRBV14	.
TGTGCCAGCAGCCCTGCGACCTCCTACAATGAGCAGTTCTTC	CASSPATSYNEQFF	TRBJ2-1	few	TRBV6-2/TRBV6-3	.
TGTGCCAGCAACCCATCCGGACAGACGAACACTGAAGCTTTCTTT	CASNPSGQTNTEAFF	TRBJ1-1	few	TRBV7-3	.
TGTGCCAGCAGCTTTGGTGGTAGCGGCAGGGATGAGCAGTTCTTC	CASSFGGSGRDEQFF	TRBJ2-1	.	TRBV7-9	.
TGTGCCAGCAGTTACTCGGGACTTGAGACGACCGGTGAAAAACTGTTTTTT	CASSYSGLETTGEKLFF	TRBJ1-4	few	TRBV6-2/TRBV6-3	.
TGTGCCAGCGGGGGTCAGCCCCAGCATTTT	CASGGQPQHF	TRBJ1-5	many	TRBV2	.
TGTGCCAGCAGCCAAGGGCCAAACAATGAGCAGTTCTTC	CASSQGPNNEQFF	TRBJ2-1	many	TRBV14	.
TGTGCCAGCAGCCAAGATCGGACAGGGGTGAACATTCAGTACTTC	CASSQDRTGVNIQYF	TRBJ2-4	many	TRBV4-2	TRBD1
TGTGCCAGCAGCCCGGGTAGGGATTTCATTCAGTACTTC	CASSPGRDFIQYF	TRBJ2-4	few	TRBV7-9	.
TGTGCCAGCAGGGGGGGGAACACCGGGGAGCTGTTTTTT	CASRGGNTGELFF	TRBJ2-2	.	TRBV9	.
TGCAGTGCTATTGCGAGATATAGCAATCAGCCCCAGCATTTT	CSAIARYSNQPQHF	TRBJ1-5	.	TRBV20-1	.
TGTGCCAGCAGCCAGGGGATTGAGTATCAAGAGACCCAGTACTTC	CASSQGIEYQETQYF	TRBJ2-5	once	TRBV14	.
TGTGCCATCAGTGAGTCGGCCTCATCCTCCTACAATGAGCAGTTCTTC	CAISESASSSYNEQFF	TRBJ2-1	.	TRBV10-3	.
TGTGCCAGCCGAGGGGGAAAACTGTTTTTT	CASRGGKLFF	TRBJ1-4	few	TRBV2	.
TGTGCCAGCAGTACCGTAGGACACACTGAAGCTTTCTTT	CASSTVGHTEAFF	TRBJ1-1	many	TRBV28	.
TGTGCCAGCGGGGGGGCCGGTCGGACGGATACGCAGTATTTT	CASGGAGRTDTQYF	TRBJ2-3	.	TRBV9	.
TGTGCCAGCAGCCCTCGGACAGGGACCTATGGCTACACCTTC	CASSPRTGTYGYTF	TRBJ1-2	.	TRBV7-6	TRBD1
TGTGCCAGCAGCTTGGTCAACAGGGGGTCCACCGGGGAGCTGTTTTTT	CASSLVNRGSTGELFF	TRBJ2-2	few	TRBV7-2	TRBD1